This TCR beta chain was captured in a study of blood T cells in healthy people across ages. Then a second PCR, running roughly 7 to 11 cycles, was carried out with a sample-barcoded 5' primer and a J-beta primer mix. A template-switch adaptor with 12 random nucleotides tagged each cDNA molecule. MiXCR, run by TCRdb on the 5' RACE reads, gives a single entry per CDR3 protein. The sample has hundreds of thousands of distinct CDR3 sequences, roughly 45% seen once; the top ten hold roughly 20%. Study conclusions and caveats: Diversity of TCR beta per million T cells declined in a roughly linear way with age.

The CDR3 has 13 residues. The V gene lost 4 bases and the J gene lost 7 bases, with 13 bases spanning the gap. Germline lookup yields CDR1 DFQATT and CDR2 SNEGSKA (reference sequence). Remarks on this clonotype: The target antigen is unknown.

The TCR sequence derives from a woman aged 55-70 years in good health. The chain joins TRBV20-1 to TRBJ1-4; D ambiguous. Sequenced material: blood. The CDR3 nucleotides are TGCAGTGCTACCGGGGAAGAAAGTGAAAAACTGTTTTTT. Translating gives CSATGEESEKLFF.